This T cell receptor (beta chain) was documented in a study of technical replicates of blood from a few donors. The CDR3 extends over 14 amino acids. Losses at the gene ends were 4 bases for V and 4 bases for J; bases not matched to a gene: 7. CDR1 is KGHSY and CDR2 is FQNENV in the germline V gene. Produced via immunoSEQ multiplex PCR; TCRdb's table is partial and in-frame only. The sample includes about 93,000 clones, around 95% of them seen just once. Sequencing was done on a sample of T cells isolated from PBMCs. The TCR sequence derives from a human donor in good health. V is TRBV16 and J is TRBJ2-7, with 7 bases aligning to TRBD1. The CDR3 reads CASSRETGPYEQYF. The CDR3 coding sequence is TGTGCCAGCAGCCGCGAGACAGGGCCTTACGAGCAGTACTTC.